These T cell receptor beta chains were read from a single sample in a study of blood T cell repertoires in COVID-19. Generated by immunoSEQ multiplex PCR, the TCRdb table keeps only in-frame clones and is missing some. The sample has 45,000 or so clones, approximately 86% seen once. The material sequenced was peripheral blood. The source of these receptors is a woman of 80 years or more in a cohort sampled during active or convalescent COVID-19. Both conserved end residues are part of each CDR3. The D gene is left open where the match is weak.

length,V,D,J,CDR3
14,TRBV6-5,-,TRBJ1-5,CASSPNAANQPQHF
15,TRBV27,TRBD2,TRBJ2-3,CASSLSGGAPDTQYF
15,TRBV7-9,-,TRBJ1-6,CATTPPSSYNSPLHF
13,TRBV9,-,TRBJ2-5,CASGKGVGETQYF
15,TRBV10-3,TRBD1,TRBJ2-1,CAISVLTGGINEQFF
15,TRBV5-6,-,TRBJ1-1,CASSVSRARRTEAFF
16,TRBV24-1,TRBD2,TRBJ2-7,CATSDHESGRGYEQYF
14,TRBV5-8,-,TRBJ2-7,CASIRTSLSYEQYF
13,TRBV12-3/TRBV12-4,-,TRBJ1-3,CASSLSSGNTIYF
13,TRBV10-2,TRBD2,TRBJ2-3,CASRSGNLDTQYF
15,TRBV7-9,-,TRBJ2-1,CASSLAGGLFNEQFF
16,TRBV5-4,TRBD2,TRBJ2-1,CASSGISASGHNEQFF
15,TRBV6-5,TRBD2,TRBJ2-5,CASSYYASGGETQYF
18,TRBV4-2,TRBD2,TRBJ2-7,CASSSSRGLAGGPWEQYF
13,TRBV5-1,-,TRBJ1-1,CASSEIQGTEAFF
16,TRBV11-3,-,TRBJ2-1,CASSQNSLTGGAEQFF
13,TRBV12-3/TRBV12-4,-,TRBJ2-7,CASSLEGPYEQYF
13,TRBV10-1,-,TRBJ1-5,CASSERGGQPQHF
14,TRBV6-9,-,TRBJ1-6,CASGLTPYNSPLHF